The clone carrying this T cell receptor (beta chain) was detected a few times. Its target is not known. V was pared by 7 bases and J by 4 bases, with 20 bases between. The germline CDR1 and CDR2 sequences are LNHDA and SQIVND (reference sequence). The length of the CDR3 is 16 residues. TCRdb used MiXCR to reprocess the reads, holding one entry per CDR3 protein. Seen here are around 360,000 distinct CDR3 sequences, roughly a third observed once, and the top ten hold roughly 14%. The sample is drawn from a study of T cell repertoires in cytomegalovirus infection. Study overall: Public signatures in TCR beta pointed to CMV infection and matching HLA type.

General study findings and limits: Summed public TCR beta family frequency identified CMV carriers bearing the relevant HLA. HLA-C-restricted TCR beta clonotypes specific for CMV led the ex vivo response.

The sample here was cultured PBMCs, taken from culture after CMV antigen stimulation. The V call is TRBV19, the J call TRBJ1-5, with D maybe TRBD1 (6 bases). This receptor was identified in a human donor in good health (CMV status not recorded). Some clones in this sample may be carry-over from other donors' samples. CDR3 coding DNA: TGTGCCAGTAAGAATTCAGGGCCAGGGGTAAATCAGCCCCAGCATTTT. Translating gives CASKNSGPGVNQPQHF.